These T cell receptor beta chains were read from a single sample in a study of T-cell reconstitution after alpha-beta-depleted transplantation in children. MiXCR was run by TCRdb on the PCR reads, yielding one entry per CDR3 protein. The sample has some 240,000 distinct CDR3 sequences; approximately 12% are singletons. The source material was PBMCs from the stem cell graft donor, sampled from the stem cell graft. The source of these receptors is a human donor who donated a stem cell graft to a child with acute lymphoblastic leukemia. Both conserved end residues are part of each CDR3. The D gene is left open where the match is weak. The size entry is marked missing in some rows and otherwise reads once, few, many or a size class.

v_call,d_call,clone_size,j_call,cdr3_aa,cdr3_nt
TRBV7-9,NA,NA,TRBJ2-1,CASSLPPMVDEQFF,TGTGCCAGCAGCCTCCCTCCTATGGTCGATGAGCAGTTCTTC
TRBV20-1,NA,NA,TRBJ1-5,CSAFRDGGSQPQHF,TGCAGTGCCTTTCGTGACGGAGGGAGTCAGCCCCAGCATTTT
TRBV20-1,TRBD2,NA,TRBJ2-1,CSARDRGAGGHEQFF,TGCAGTGCTAGAGATCGGGGAGCGGGGGGGCATGAGCAGTTCTTC
TRBV5-5,TRBD1,many,TRBJ1-6,CASSLDGIGTGYNSPLHF,TGTGCCAGCAGCTTGGATGGAATCGGGACAGGTTATAATTCACCCCTCCACTTT
TRBV5-1,TRBD2,many,TRBJ2-5,CASSLTRSSGEETQYF,TGCGCCAGCAGCTTGACCAGGAGTAGCGGGGAGGAGACCCAGTACTTC
TRBV6-5,NA,many,TRBJ1-1,CASSYSTVDTEAFF,TGTGCCAGCAGTTACTCCACAGTAGACACTGAAGCTTTCTTT
TRBV5-1,TRBD2,few,TRBJ2-1,CASRAGPKDNEQFF,TGCGCCAGCAGAGCGGGACCTAAAGACAATGAGCAGTTCTTC
TRBV13,NA,NA,TRBJ2-7,CASIQLTSEYEQYF,TGTGCCAGCATCCAACTGACAAGCGAGTACGAGCAGTACTTC
TRBV12-3/TRBV12-4,TRBD1,many,TRBJ2-3,CASSLPPGQVKGGTQYF,TGTGCCAGCAGTTTACCTCCGGGACAGGTTAAAGGGGGTACGCAGTATTTT
TRBV6-6,NA,many,TRBJ2-1,CASSQRRHGEQFF,TGTGCCAGCAGTCAAAGACGCCACGGTGAGCAGTTCTTC
TRBV27,NA,many,TRBJ2-1,CASSFGQPYNEQFF,TGTGCCAGCAGTTTCGGACAGCCCTACAATGAGCAGTTCTTC
TRBV6-5,TRBD1,many,TRBJ2-7,CASSRGQGDEQYF,TGTGCCAGCAGTCGTGGACAGGGGGACGAGCAGTACTTC
TRBV7-9,NA,many,TRBJ2-5,CASSLSGRHQETQYF,TGTGCCAGCAGCCTCTCCGGCAGACACCAAGAGACCCAGTACTTC
TRBV7-2,NA,many,TRBJ2-1,CASSTLMGGYSYNEQFF,TGTGCCAGCAGCACCCTCATGGGGGGCTACTCCTACAATGAGCAGTTCTTC
TRBV12-3/TRBV12-4,TRBD1,many,TRBJ2-7,CASSFGLTGGSYEQYF,TGTGCCAGCAGTTTTGGTTTAACAGGGGGCAGCTACGAGCAGTACTTC
TRBV27,NA,many,TRBJ2-2,CASSFGVPTGELFF,TGTGCCAGCAGTTTTGGGGTTCCAACCGGGGAGCTGTTTTTT
TRBV5-1,NA,many,TRBJ1-1,CASAKGRTEAFF,TGCGCCAGCGCTAAAGGACGGACTGAAGCTTTCTTT
TRBV7-9,NA,many,TRBJ2-7,CASSPGWDEQYF,TGTGCCAGCAGTCCAGGGTGGGACGAGCAGTACTTC
TRBV20-1,TRBD1,NA,TRBJ1-5,CSASQGQGSLEQHF,TGCAGTGCTTCCCAGGGACAGGGGAGCTTGGAGCAGCATTTT
TRBV4-2,NA,few,TRBJ2-7,CASSQDEQGSYEQYF,TGTGCCAGCAGCCAAGATGAACAGGGATCCTACGAGCAGTACTTC
TRBV7-9,NA,NA,TRBJ1-5,CASSAGVGGGGQPQHF,TGTGCCAGCAGTGCCGGGGTTGGGGGGGGCGGGCAGCCCCAGCATTTT
TRBV28,NA,many,TRBJ2-1,CASTEGLDEQFF,TGTGCCAGCACCGAGGGTCTCGATGAGCAGTTCTTC
TRBV21-1,NA,many,TRBJ2-7,CASSTWSRDRESYEQYF,TGTGCCAGCAGCACTTGGAGCCGGGACAGGGAGTCCTACGAGCAGTACTTC
TRBV6-1,NA,many,TRBJ2-1,CASSEGNANNEQFF,TGTGCCAGCAGTGAGGGGAACGCAAACAATGAGCAGTTCTTC
TRBV7-8,NA,NA,TRBJ1-3,CASSLARGPSGNTIYF,TGTGCCAGCAGCTTAGCCCGAGGACCTTCTGGAAACACCATATATTTT
TRBV7-9,TRBD2,few,TRBJ2-1,CASGLAGYYNEQFF,TGTGCCAGCGGACTAGCGGGGTATTACAATGAGCAGTTCTTC
TRBV20-1,TRBD1,many,TRBJ1-1,CSASHRGLAEAFF,TGCAGTGCTAGCCATAGGGGGCTTGCTGAAGCTTTCTTT
TRBV6-5,NA,many,TRBJ2-5,CASSYSRSTRETQYF,TGTGCCAGCAGTTACTCGAGGTCTACGAGGGAGACCCAGTACTTC
TRBV6-1,NA,NA,TRBJ1-1,CASRNSRGTEAFF,TGTGCCAGCAGGAACTCCAGGGGCACTGAAGCTTTCTTT
TRBV15,NA,many,TRBJ1-1,CATSRGWGAEAFF,TGTGCCACCAGCAGAGGCTGGGGGGCTGAAGCTTTCTTT
TRBV11-2,NA,NA,TRBJ1-6,CASSFIDRAGSPLHF,TGTGCCAGCAGCTTCATCGACAGAGCGGGTTCACCCCTCCACTTT
TRBV28,TRBD2,few,TRBJ2-2,CASSLLGLAGNTGELFF,TGTGCCAGCAGTTTATTAGGGCTAGCGGGGAACACCGGGGAGCTGTTTTTT
TRBV4-2,TRBD1,many,TRBJ2-7,CASSQEGQGPSNEQYF,TGTGCCAGCAGCCAAGAAGGACAGGGGCCCTCTAACGAGCAGTACTTC
TRBV12-3/TRBV12-4,NA,many,TRBJ2-3,CASLRRSGPRTDTQYF,TGTGCCAGTCTACGACGTAGTGGTCCACGCACAGATACGCAGTATTTT